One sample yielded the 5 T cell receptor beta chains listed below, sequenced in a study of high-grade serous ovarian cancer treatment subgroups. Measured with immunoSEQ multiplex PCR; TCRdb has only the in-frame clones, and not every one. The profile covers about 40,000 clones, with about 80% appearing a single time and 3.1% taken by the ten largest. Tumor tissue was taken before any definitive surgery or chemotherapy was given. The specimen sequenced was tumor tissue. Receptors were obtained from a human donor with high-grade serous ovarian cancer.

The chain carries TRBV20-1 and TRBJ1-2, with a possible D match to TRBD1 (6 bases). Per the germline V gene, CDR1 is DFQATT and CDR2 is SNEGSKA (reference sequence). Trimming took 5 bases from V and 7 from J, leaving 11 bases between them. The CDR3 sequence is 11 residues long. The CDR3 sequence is CSAATGPGYTF. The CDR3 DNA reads TGCAGTGCTGCCACAGGGCCTGGCTACACCTTC.

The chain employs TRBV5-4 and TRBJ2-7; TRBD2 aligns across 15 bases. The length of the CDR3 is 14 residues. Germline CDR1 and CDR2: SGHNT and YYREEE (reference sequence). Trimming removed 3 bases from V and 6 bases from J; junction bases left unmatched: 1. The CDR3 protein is CASSSGLAGGEQYF. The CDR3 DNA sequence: TGTGCCAGCAGCTCGGGACTAGCGGGAGGCGAGCAGTACTTC.

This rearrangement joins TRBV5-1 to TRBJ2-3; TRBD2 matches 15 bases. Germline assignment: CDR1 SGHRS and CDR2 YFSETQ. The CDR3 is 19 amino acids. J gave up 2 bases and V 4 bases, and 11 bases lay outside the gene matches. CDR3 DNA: TGCGCCAGCAGCCCGCCGTCGGGACTAGCGGGAGGCAACACAGATACGCAGTATTTT. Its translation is CASSPPSGLAGGNTDTQYF.

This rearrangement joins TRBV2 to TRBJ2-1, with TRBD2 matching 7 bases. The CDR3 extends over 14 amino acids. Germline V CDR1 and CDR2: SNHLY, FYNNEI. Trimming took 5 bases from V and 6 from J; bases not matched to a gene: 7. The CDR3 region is CASSSWEGPNEQFF. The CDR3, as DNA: TGTGCCAGCAGTTCGTGGGAGGGCCCCAATGAGCAGTTCTTC.

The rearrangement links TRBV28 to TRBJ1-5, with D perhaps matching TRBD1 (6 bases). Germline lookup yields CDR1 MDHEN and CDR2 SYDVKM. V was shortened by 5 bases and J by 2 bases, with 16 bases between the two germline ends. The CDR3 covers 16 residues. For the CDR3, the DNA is TGTGCCAGCAGTCCCGCCACAGGGACTGGCAATCAGCCCCAGCATTTT. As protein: CASSPATGTGNQPQHF.